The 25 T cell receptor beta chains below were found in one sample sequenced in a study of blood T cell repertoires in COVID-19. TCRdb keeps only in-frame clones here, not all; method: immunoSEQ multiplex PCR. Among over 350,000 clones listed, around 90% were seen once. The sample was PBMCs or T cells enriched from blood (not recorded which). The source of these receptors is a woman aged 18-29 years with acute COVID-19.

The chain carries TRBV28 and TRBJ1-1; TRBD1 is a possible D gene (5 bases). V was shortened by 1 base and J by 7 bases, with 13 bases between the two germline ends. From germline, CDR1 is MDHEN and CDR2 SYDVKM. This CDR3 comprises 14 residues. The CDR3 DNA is TGTGCCAGCAGTTTATTAATCTTCCAGGGTGAAGCTTTCTTT. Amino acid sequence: CASSLLIFQGEAFF.

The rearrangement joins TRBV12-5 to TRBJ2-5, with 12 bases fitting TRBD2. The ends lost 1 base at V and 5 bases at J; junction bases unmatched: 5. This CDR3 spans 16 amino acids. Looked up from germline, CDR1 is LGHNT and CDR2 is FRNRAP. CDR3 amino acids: CASGLELAGGRETQYF. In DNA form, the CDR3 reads TGTGCTAGTGGTTTGGAACTAGCGGGGGGCCGGGAGACCCAGTACTTC.

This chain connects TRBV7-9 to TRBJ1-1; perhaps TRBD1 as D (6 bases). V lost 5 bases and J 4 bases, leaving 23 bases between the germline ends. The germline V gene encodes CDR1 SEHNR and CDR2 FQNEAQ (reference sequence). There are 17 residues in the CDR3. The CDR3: CASSPRTGFGLGTEAFF. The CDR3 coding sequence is TGTGCCAGCAGCCCACGCACAGGGTTCGGGTTAGGCACTGAAGCTTTCTTT.

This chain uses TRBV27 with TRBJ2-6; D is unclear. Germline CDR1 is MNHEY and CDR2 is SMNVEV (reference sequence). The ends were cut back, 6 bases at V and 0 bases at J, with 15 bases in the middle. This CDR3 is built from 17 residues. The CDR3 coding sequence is TGTGCCAGCAGCCCCAATGAAATTAGCTCTGGGGCCAACGTCCTGACTTTC. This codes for CASSPNEISSGANVLTF.

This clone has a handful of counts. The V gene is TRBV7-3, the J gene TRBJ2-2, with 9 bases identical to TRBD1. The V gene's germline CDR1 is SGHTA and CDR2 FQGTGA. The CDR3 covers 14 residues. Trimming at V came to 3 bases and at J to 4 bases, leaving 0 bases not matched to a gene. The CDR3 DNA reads TGTGCCAGCAGCTTGACAGGGGGCACCGGGGAGCTGTTTTTT. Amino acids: CASSLTGGTGELFF.

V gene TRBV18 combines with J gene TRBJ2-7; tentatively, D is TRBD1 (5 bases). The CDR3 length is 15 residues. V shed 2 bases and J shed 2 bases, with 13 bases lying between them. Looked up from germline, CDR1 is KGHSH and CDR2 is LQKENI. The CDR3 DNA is TGTGCCAGCTCACCAACGGGCAGGGTCACCTACGAGCAGTACTTC. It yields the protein CASSPTGRVTYEQYF. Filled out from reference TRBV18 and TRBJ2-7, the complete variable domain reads NAGVMQNPRHLVRRRGQEARLRCSPMKGHSHVYWYRQLPEEGLKFMVYLQKENIIDESGMPKERFSAEFPKEGPSILRIQQVVRGDSAAYFCASSPTGRVTYEQYFGPGTRLTVT.

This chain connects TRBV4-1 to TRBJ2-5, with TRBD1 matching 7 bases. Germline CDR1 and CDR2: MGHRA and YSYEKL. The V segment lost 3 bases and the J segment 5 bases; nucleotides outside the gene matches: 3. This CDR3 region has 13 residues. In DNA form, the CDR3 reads TGCGCCAGCAGCCAGACAGGGATCGAGACCCAGTACTTC. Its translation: CASSQTGIETQYF.

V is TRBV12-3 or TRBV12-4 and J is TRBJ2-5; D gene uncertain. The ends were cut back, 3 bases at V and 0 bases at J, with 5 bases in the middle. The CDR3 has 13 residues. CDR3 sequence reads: CASSLRYQETQYF. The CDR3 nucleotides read TGTGCCAGCAGTTTGAGGTACCAAGAGACCCAGTACTTC.

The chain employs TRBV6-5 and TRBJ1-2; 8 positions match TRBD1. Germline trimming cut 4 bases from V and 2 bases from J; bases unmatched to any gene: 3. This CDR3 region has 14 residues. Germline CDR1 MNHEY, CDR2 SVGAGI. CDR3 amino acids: CASSLNRGNYGYTF. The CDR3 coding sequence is TGTGCCAGCAGTTTAAACAGGGGGAACTATGGCTACACCTTC.

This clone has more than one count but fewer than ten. The chain's CDR3 is CASSSGLETQYF. The CDR3 DNA sequence: TGTGCCAGCAGCTCAGGTCTAGAGACCCAGTACTTC. V is TRBV7-9 and J is TRBJ2-5; no clear D. The CDR3 sequence is 12 residues long. Germline V gene data show CDR1 as SEHNR and CDR2 as FQNEAQ (reference sequence). The V end lost 4 bases, the J end lost 4 bases, and 7 bases lay between the germline ends. Using reference TRBV7-9 and TRBJ2-5 for the parts outside the CDR3, the full variable domain is DTGVSQNPRHKITKRGQNVTFRCDPISEHNRLYWYRQTLGQGPEFLTYFQNEAQLEKSRLLSDRFSAERPKGSFSTLEIQRTEQGDSAMYLCASSSGLETQYFGPGTRLLVL.

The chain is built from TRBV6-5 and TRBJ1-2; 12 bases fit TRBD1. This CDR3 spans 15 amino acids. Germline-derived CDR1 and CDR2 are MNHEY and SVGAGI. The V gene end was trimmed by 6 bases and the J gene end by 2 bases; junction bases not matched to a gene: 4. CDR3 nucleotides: TGTGCCAGCAGGCTCGGGACAGGGGGCAACTATGGCTACACCTTC. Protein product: CASRLGTGGNYGYTF.

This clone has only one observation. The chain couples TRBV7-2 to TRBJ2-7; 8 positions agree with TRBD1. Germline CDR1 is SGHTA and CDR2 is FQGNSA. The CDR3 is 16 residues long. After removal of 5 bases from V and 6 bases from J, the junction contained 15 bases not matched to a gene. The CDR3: CASSMNAAGTGSEQYF. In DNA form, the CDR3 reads TGTGCCAGCAGCATGAACGCCGCCGGGACAGGCTCCGAGCAGTACTTC.

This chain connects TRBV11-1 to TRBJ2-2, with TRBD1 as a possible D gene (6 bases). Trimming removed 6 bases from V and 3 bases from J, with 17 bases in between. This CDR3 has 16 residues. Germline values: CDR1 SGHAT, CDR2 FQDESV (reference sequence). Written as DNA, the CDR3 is TGTGCCAGCAGTTTTCCCCCGGGACACGACACCGGGGAGCTGTTTTTT. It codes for CASSFPPGHDTGELFF.

The CDR3 nucleotides are TGTGCCAGCAGCAACTACCAAAACACTGAAGCTTTCTTT. It specifies CASSNYQNTEAFF. V gene TRBV9 combines with J gene TRBJ1-1; D is unresolved. V gave up 4 bases and J gave up 2 bases, with 9 bases separating them. The CDR3 consists of 13 residues. Germline-derived CDR1 and CDR2 are SGDLS and YYNGEE.

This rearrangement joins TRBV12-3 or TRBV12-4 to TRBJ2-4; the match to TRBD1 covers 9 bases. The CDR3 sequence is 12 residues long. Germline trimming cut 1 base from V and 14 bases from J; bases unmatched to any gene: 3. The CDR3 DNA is TGTGCCAGCAGTTTAGGGGACAGGGAGAAGTACTTC. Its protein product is CASSLGDREKYF.

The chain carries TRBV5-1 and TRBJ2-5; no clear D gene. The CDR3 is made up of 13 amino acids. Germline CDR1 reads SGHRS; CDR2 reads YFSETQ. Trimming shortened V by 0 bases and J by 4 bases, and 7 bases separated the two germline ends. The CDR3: CASSLASGETQYF. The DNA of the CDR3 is TGCGCCAGCAGCTTGGCCAGTGGAGAGACCCAGTACTTC.

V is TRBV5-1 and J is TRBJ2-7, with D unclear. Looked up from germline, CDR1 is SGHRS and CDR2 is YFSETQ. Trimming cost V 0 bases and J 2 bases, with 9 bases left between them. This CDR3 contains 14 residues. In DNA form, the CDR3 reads TGCGCCAGCAGCTTGGTAACAGAACCCTACGAGCAGTACTTC. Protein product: CASSLVTEPYEQYF. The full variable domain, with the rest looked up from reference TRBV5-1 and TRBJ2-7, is KAGVTQTPRYLIKTRGQQVTLSCSPISGHRSVSWYQQTPGQGLQFLFEYFSETQRNKGNFPGRFSGRQFSNSRSEMNVSTLELGDSALYLCASSLVTEPYEQYFGPGTRLTVT.

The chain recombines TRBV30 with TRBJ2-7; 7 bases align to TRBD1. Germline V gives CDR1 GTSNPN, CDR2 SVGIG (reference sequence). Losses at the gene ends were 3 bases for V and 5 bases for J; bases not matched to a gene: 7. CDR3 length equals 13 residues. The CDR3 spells CAWRPDRVDEQYF. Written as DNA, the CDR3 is TGTGCCTGGAGACCAGACAGGGTTGACGAGCAGTACTTC.

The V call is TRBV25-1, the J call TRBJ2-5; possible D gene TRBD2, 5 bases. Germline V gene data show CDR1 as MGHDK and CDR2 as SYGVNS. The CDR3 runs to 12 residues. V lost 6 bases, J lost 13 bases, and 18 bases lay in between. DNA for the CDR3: TGTGCCAGCAGCCTAGGACGGGGAAGTTGGTACTTC. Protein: CASSLGRGSWYF.

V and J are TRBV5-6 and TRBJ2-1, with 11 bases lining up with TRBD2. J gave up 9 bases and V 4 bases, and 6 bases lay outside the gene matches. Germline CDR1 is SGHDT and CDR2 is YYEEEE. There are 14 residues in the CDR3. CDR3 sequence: CASSLLAGGGEQFF. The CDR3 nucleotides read TGTGCCAGCAGCCTTCTAGCGGGGGGCGGTGAGCAGTTCTTC.

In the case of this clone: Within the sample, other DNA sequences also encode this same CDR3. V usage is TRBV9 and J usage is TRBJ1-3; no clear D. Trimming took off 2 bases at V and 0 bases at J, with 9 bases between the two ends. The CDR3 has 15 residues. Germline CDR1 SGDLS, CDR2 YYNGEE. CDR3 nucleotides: TGTGCCAGCAGCGTCGAGGGTATCTCTGGAAACACCATATATTTT. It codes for CASSVEGISGNTIYF.

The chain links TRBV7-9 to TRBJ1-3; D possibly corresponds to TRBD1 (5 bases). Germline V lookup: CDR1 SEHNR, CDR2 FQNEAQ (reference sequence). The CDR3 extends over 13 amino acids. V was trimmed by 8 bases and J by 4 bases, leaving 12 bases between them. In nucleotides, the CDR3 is TGTGCCAGCCCCGGGGGGTCCGGAAACACCATATATTTT. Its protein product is CASPGGSGNTIYF.

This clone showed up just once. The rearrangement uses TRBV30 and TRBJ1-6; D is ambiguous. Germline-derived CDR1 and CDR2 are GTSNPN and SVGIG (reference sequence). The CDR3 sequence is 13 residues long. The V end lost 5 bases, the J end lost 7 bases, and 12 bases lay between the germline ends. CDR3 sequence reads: CAWVRGGNSPLHF. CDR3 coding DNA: TGTGCCTGGGTTCGGGGAGGCAATTCACCCCTCCACTTT.

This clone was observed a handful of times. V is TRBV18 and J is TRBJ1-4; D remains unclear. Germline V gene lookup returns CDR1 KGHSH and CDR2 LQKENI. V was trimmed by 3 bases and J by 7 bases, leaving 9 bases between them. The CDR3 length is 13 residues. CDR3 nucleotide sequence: TGTGCCAGCTCACCTCGCGGGTTTGAAAAACTGTTTTTT. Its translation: CASSPRGFEKLFF.

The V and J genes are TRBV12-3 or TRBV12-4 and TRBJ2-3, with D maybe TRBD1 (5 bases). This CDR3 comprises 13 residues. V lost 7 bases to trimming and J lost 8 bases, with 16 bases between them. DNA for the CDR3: TGTGCCAGCAAATTAGGGGCGAGAGGTACGCAGTATTTT. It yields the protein CASKLGARGTQYF.